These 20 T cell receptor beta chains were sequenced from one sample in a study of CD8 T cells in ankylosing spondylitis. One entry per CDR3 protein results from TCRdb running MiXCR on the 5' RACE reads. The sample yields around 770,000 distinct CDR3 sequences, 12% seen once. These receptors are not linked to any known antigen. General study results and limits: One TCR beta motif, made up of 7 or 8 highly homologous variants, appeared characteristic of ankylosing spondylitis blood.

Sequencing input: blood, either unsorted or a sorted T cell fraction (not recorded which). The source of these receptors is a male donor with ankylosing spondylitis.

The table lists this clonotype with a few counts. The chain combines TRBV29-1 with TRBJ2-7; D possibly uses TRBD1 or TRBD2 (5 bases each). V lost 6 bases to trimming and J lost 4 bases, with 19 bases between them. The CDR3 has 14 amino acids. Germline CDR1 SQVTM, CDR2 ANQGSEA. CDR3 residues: CSVVSGTWSYEQYF. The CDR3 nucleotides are TGCAGCGTGGTCTCCGGGACCTGGTCTTACGAGCAGTACTTC.

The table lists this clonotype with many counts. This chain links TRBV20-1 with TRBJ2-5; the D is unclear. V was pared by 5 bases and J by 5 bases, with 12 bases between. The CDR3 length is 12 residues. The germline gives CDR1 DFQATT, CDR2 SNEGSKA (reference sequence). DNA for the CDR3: TGCAGTGCTCCCCTAGAGCACGAGACCCAGTACTTC. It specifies CSAPLEHETQYF.

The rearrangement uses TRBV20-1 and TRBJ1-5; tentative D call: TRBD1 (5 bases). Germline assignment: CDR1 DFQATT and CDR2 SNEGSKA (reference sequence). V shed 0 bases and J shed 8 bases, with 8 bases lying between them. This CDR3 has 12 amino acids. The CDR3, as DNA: TGCAGTGCTAGAGATCAAGGGGAGCCCCAGCATTTT. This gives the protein CSARDQGEPQHF.

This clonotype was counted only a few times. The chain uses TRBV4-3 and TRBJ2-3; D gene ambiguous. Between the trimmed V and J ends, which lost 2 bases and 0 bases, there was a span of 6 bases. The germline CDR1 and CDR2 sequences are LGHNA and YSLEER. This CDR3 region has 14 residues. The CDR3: CASSQSDSTDTQYF. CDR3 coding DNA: TGCGCCAGCAGCCAATCCGACAGCACAGATACGCAGTATTTT.

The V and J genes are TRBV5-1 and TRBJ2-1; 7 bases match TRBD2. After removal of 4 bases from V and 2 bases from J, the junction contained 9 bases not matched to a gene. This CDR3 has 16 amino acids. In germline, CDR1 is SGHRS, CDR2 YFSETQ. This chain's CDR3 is CASSAGGSSTYNEQFF. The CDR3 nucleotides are TGCGCCAGCAGCGCCGGCGGGAGTTCTACCTACAATGAGCAGTTCTTC.

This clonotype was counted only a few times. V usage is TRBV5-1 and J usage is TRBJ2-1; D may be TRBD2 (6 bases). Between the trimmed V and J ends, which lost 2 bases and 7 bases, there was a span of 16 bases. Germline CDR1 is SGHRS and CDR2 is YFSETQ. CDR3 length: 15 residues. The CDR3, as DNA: TGCGCCAGCAGCTTTCGGAACAGAGGAGGGAATGAGCAGTTCTTC. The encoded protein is CASSFRNRGGNEQFF.

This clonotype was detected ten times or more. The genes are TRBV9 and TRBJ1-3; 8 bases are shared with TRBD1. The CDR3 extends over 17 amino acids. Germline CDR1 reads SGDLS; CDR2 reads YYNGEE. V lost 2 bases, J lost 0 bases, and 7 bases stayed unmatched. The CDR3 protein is CASSVRDRILSGNTIYF. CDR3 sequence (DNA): TGTGCCAGCAGCGTCCGGGACAGGATCCTCTCTGGAAACACCATATATTTT.

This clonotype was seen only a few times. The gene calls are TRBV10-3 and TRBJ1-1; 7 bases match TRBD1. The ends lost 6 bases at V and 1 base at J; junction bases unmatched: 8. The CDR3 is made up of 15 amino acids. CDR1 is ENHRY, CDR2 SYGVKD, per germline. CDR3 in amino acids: CAIRQGGAENTEAFF. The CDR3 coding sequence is TGTGCCATCAGGCAGGGGGGAGCAGAGAACACTGAAGCTTTCTTT.

The CDR3, as DNA: TGCAGTGCTAGAGATCGAAGGAGGGGCTCGAATTCACCCCTCCACTTT. Its protein is CSARDRRRGSNSPLHF. The rearrangement uses TRBV20-1 and TRBJ1-6; maybe TRBD1 (5 bases). The germline V gene has CDR1 DFQATT and CDR2 SNEGSKA (reference sequence). CDR3 size: 16 residues. With 0 bases removed from V and 7 bases from J, the gap between germline ends came to 16 bases.

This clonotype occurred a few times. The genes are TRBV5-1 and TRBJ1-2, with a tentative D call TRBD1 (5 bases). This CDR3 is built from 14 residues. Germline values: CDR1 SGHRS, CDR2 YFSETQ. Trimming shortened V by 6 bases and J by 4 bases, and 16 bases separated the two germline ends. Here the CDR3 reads CASTPGALGYGYTF. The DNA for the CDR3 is TGCGCCAGCACTCCCGGGGCGCTTGGCTATGGCTACACCTTC. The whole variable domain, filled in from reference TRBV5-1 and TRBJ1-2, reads KAGVTQTPRYLIKTRGQQVTLSCSPISGHRSVSWYQQTPGQGLQFLFEYFSETQRNKGNFPGRFSGRQFSNSRSEMNVSTLELGDSALYLCASTPGALGYGYTFGSGTRLTVV.

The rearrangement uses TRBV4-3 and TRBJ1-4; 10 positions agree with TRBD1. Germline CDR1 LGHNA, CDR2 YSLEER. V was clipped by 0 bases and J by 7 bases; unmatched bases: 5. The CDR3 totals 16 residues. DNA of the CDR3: TGCGCCAGCAGCCAAGATTTCCGGACAGGGGGTGAAAAACTGTTTTTT. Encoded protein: CASSQDFRTGGEKLFF.

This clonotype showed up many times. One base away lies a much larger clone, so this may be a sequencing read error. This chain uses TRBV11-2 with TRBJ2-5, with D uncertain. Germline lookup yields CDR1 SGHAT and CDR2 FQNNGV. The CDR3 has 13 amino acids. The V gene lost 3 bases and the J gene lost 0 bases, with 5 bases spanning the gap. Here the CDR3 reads CASSFTHQETQYF. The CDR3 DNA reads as TGTGCCAGCAGCTTTACCCACCAAGAGACCCAGTACTTC.

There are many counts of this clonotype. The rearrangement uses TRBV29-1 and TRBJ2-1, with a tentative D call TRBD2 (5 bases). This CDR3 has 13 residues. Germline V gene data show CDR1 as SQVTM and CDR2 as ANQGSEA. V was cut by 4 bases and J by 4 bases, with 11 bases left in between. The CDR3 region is CSVAADGYNEQFF. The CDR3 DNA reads TGCAGCGTTGCAGCGGATGGGTACAATGAGCAGTTCTTC.

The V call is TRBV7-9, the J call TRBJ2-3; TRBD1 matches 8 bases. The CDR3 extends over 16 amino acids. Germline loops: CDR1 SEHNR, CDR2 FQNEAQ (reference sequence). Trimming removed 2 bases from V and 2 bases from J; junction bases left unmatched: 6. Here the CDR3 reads CASSLSNRGYTDTQYF. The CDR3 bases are TGTGCCAGCAGCTTATCAAACAGGGGGTACACAGATACGCAGTATTTT. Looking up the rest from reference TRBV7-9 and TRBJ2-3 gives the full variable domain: DTGVSQNPRHKITKRGQNVTFRCDPISEHNRLYWYRQTLGQGPEFLTYFQNEAQLEKSRLLSDRFSAERPKGSFSTLEIQRTEQGDSAMYLCASSLSNRGYTDTQYFGPGTRLTVL.

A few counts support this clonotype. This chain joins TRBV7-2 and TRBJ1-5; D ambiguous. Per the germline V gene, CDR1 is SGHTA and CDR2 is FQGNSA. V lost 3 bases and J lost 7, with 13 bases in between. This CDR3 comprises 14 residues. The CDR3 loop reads CASSFLDGGQPQHF. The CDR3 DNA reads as TGTGCCAGCAGCTTTCTCGATGGAGGCCAGCCCCAGCATTTT.

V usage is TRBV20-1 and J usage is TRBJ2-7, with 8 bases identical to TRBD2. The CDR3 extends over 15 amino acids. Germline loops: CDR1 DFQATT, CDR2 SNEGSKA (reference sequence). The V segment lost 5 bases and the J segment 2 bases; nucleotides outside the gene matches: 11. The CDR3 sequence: CSAPSAERGTYEQYF. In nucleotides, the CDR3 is TGCAGTGCTCCTTCCGCCGAGCGGGGGACCTACGAGCAGTACTTC.

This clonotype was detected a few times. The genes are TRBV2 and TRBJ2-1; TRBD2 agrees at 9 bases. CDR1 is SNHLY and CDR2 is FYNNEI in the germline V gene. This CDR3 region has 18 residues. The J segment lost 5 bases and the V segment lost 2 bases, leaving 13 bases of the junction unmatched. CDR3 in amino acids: CASSEFLAGGPLDNEQFF. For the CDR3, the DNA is TGTGCCAGCAGTGAATTTTTGGCGGGAGGGCCTCTGGACAATGAGCAGTTCTTC.

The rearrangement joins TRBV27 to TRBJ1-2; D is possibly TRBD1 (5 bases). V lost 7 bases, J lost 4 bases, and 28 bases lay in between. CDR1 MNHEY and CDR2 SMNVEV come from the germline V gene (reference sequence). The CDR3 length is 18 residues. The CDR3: CASIGRGDWDGSLYGYTF. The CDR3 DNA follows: TGTGCCAGCATTGGTAGGGGCGATTGGGACGGATCTCTCTATGGCTACACCTTC.

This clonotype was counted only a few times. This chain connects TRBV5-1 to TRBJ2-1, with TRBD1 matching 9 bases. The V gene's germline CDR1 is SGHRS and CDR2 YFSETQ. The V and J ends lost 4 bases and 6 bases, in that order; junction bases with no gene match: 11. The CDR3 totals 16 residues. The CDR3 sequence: CASSQSRDRVRNEQFF. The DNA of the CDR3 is TGCGCCAGCAGCCAATCCCGGGACAGGGTCCGCAATGAGCAGTTCTTC.

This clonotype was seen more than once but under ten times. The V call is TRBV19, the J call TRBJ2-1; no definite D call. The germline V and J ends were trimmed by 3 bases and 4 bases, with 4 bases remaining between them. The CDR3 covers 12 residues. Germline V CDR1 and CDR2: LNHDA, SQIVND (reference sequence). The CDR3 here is CASSIGYNEQFF. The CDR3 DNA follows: TGTGCCAGTAGTATTGGGTACAATGAGCAGTTCTTC.